This T cell receptor beta chain was sequenced in a study of shared clonotypes between healthy human individuals. The wider study: CD8 memory received one plate per donor, CD8 naive two, CD4 memory three and CD4 naive three.

Study-wide results and limits: Clonotype sharing among donors was thought likely to change with sequencing depth.

J lost 7 bases, V lost 7 bases, and 11 bases had no gene match. Looked up from germline, CDR1 is LNHDA and CDR2 is SQIVND (reference sequence). This CDR3 is 16 amino acids long. Splitting of each subset's genomic DNA was done evenly across several immunoSEQ plates. The DNA input per sorted-subset replicate PCR was roughly 210 ng, corresponding to 28,000 or so T cell genomes. Here immunoSEQ multiplex PCR was the method, and the copy in TCRdb shows in-frame clones only, minus some. Here the sample spans approximately 2,000,000 clones, about nine tenths being singletons. To note about this clone: What it binds is unknown.

This receptor was obtained from a young man in good health. Some clones in this sample may be carry-over from other donors' samples. The sample consisted of naive CD4+ T cells from PBMCs. The subset: CD45RA+ positively selected. The chain carries TRBV19 and TRBJ1-5; TRBD1 aligns across 12 bases. The CDR3 region has the DNA TGTGCCAGTATGAACCGGGACAGGGGGCAGCGACAGCCCCAGCATTTT. Encoded protein: CASMNRDRGQRQPQHF.